The 31 T cell receptor beta chains below all came from one sample that was sequenced in a study of T cell changes during pregnancy in multiple sclerosis. Sequencing was performed with immunoSEQ multiplex PCR; in TCRdb, only in-frame clones are kept and a portion is missing. The data show about 120,000 clones, approximately 93% seen once. The sequences come from peripheral blood, collected before pregnancy. These receptors all stem from a female donor with multiple sclerosis, enrolled in a pregnancy study.

The chain couples TRBV18 to TRBJ2-5; tentatively, D is TRBD1 (6 bases). This CDR3 has 13 residues. The V and J ends lost 2 bases and 5 bases respectively, with 9 bases between them. Germline loops: CDR1 KGHSH, CDR2 LQKENI. The CDR3 sequence: CASSPLGAETQYF. CDR3 in DNA: TGTGCCAGCTCACCATTGGGGGCTGAGACCCAGTACTTC.

This chain connects TRBV5-1 to TRBJ1-1; 11 bases line up with TRBD1. CDR1 SGHRS and CDR2 YFSETQ come from the germline V gene. This CDR3 comprises 16 residues. V lost 4 bases and J lost 7; bases outside the gene matches: 12. CDR3 sequence (DNA): TGCGCCAGCAGCCGGTGGACAGGGGGCCAGGGGGGTGAAGCTTTCTTT. Its protein is CASSRWTGGQGGEAFF.

The chain combines TRBV5-4 with TRBJ2-4; TRBD1 might be the D (5 bases). The germline V gene encodes CDR1 SGHNT and CDR2 YYREEE (reference sequence). V shed 3 bases and J shed 1 base, with 8 bases lying between them. The CDR3 totals 14 residues. The CDR3 sequence: CASSWAGAKNIQYF. Written as DNA, the CDR3 is TGTGCCAGCAGCTGGGCAGGGGCCAAAAACATTCAGTACTTC.

This clone was counted once. The chain has TRBV6-5 and TRBJ2-5, with 7 nucleotides matching TRBD2. CDR3 length: 12 amino acids. V lost 4 bases, J lost 5 bases, and 1 base stayed unmatched. The germline V gene has CDR1 MNHEY and CDR2 SVGAGI. CDR3 nucleotide sequence: TGTGCCAGCAGTTGGGGGGGGGAGACCCAGTACTTC. Translating gives CASSWGGETQYF.

The gene calls are TRBV19 and TRBJ2-3; unclear D gene. V shed 4 bases and J shed 4 bases, with 6 bases lying between them. Germline V CDR1 and CDR2: LNHDA, SQIVND (reference sequence). There are 12 residues in the CDR3. The CDR3 coding sequence is TGTGCCAGTAGTACCCTAGCAGATACGCAGTATTTT. Its protein is CASSTLADTQYF.

This clone was counted only a few times. The DNA is omitted, as the CDR3 cannot be located on it reliably, and the CDR3 follows TCRdb's listing. This chain uses TRBV12-2 with TRBJ1-5. TRBV12-2 represents a pseudogene. The CDR3 sequence runs 16 residues, both termini included. CDR3 region: CASRQVGGGSNQPQHF.

The chain links TRBV18 to TRBJ1-5, with 7 positions matching TRBD1. Unmatched junction bases numbered 10, after V lost 3 bases and J lost 2 bases. The V gene's germline CDR1 is KGHSH and CDR2 LQKENI. The length of the CDR3 is 17 residues. The CDR3: CASSPRRGQVGNQPQHF. DNA for the CDR3: TGTGCCAGCTCACCTCGGAGAGGACAGGTCGGCAATCAGCCCCAGCATTTT.

The chain recombines TRBV5-1 with TRBJ2-3, with D perhaps TRBD2 (5 bases). This CDR3 has 14 amino acids. V lost 4 bases to trimming and J lost 4 bases, with 13 bases between them. The V gene's germline CDR1 is SGHRS and CDR2 YFSETQ. CDR3 sequence reads: CASSDPRVPDTQYF. CDR3 bases: TGCGCCAGCAGCGACCCGAGGGTTCCAGATACGCAGTATTTT.

The chain uses TRBV30 and TRBJ2-3, with a tentative D call TRBD2 (6 bases). The CDR3 is made up of 14 amino acids. Germline V gene lookup returns CDR1 GTSNPN and CDR2 SVGIG (reference sequence). The V end was cut by 3 bases, the J end by 4 bases, with 14 bases between. CDR3 sequence reads: CAWRGGTLADTQYF. In DNA, the CDR3 is TGTGCCTGGAGAGGAGGGACGCTCGCAGATACGCAGTATTTT.

This chain joins TRBV30 and TRBJ2-5, with 8 bases matching TRBD2. CDR1 is GTSNPN and CDR2 is SVGIG in the germline V gene (reference sequence). This CDR3 spans 14 amino acids. V lost 3 bases, J lost 0 bases, and 3 bases stayed unmatched. CDR3 sequence: CAWRKLADQETQYF. In nucleotides, the CDR3 is TGTGCCTGGAGGAAACTAGCGGACCAAGAGACCCAGTACTTC.

Points on this clone: The junction shows a germline mismatch at one end, possibly a read error. The chain joins TRBV30 to TRBJ1-1; 8 nucleotides align to TRBD1. This CDR3 is 16 amino acids long. Germline values: CDR1 GTSNPN, CDR2 SVGIG (reference sequence). The CDR3: CAWSAPTQLQGEEVFF. CDR3 DNA sequence: TGTGCCTGGAGTGCCCCCACACAATTACAGGGGGAAGAAGTTTTCTTT. Full variable domain (outside the CDR3, taken from reference TRBV30 and TRBJ1-1): SQTIHQWPATLVQPVGSPLSLECTVEGTSNPNLYWYRQAAGRGLQLLFYSVGIGQISSEVPQNLSASRPQDRQFILSSKKLLLSDSGFYLCAWSAPTQLQGEEVFFGQGTRLTVV.

The chain joins TRBV9 to TRBJ2-5, with D perhaps matching TRBD1 (5 bases). The DNA end is more similar to TRBJ2-7, so the J call may be wrong. The CDR3 has 15 amino acids. The germline gives CDR1 SGDLS, CDR2 YYNGEE. In nucleotides, the CDR3 is TGTGCCAGCAGCGTAAGCCCTCGACAGTACTACGAGCAGTACTTC. This sequence encodes CASSVSPRQYYEQYF.

This chain links TRBV5-6 with TRBJ1-6; the D gene is possibly TRBD1 (5 bases). Trimming shortened V by 0 bases and J by 7 bases, and 11 bases separated the two germline ends. The germline V gene encodes CDR1 SGHDT and CDR2 YYEEEE. The length of the CDR3 is 15 residues. CDR3 DNA: TGTGCCAGCAGCTTGGACGGGGGAAGCAATTCACCCCTCCACTTT. It specifies CASSLDGGSNSPLHF.

The chain has TRBV18 and TRBJ1-1; 9 bases are a match to TRBD1. This CDR3 is built from 15 residues. Trimming took 0 bases from V and 2 from J; bases not matched to a gene: 1. CDR1 is KGHSH, CDR2 LQKENI, per germline. In DNA form, the CDR3 reads TGTGCCAGCTCACCACCACAGGGGGCTAACACTGAAGCTTTCTTT. It codes for CASSPPQGANTEAFF.

This clone came up a few times. The chain employs TRBV29-1 and TRBJ1-1; D gene uncertain. The germline V gene has CDR1 SQVTM and CDR2 ANQGSEA. V was trimmed by 6 bases and J by 6 bases, leaving 17 bases between them. The CDR3 loop spans 13 amino acids. CDR3 in DNA: TGCAGCGTGTCGGGATCCCCTGGCGCTGAAGCTTTCTTT. This translates into CSVSGSPGAEAFF.

Note on this clone: Compared with germline, one end of the junction differs, possibly owing to a read error. This chain connects TRBV27 to TRBJ2-7; 8 bases match TRBD2. The CDR3 loop spans 15 amino acids. Germline V gene sequence: CDR1 MNHEY, CDR2 SMNVEV (reference sequence). The CDR3 is CASSPNSGISHEQYF. The CDR3 DNA sequence: TGTGCCAGCAGTCCGAATAGCGGGATCTCCCACGAGCAGTACTTC.

The DNA for the CDR3 is TGTGCCTGGAGTAGGGGGGGCGGGAATGAGCAGTTCTTC. Its protein product is CAWSRGGGNEQFF. The J gene is TRBJ2-1, the V gene TRBV30, with TRBD2 as a possible D gene (7 bases). V was clipped by 2 bases and J by 7 bases, with 12 bases between them. The CDR3 has 13 amino acids. The germline V gene has CDR1 GTSNPN and CDR2 SVGIG (reference sequence).

This clone appeared once. V is TRBV7-8 and J is TRBJ2-7, with TRBD1 matching over 7 bases. Germline loops: CDR1 SGHVS, CDR2 FQNEAQ. V shed 5 bases and J 1 base; nucleotides not matched to a gene: 8. CDR3 length equals 15 residues. CDR3 amino acids: CASSATPGQSYEQYF. DNA for the CDR3: TGTGCCAGCAGCGCTACACCGGGACAGTCCTACGAGCAGTACTTC.

The chain has TRBV13 and TRBJ2-1; 10 bases are shared with TRBD1. J lost 7 bases, V lost 3 bases, and 6 bases had no gene match. Germline CDR1 PRHDT, CDR2 FYEKMQ (reference sequence). CDR3 length equals 15 residues. This chain's CDR3 is CASSFRGQGSNEQFF. In nucleotides, the CDR3 is TGTGCCAGCAGCTTCCGGGGACAGGGGTCGAATGAGCAGTTCTTC. Together with reference TRBV13 and TRBJ2-1, the CDR3 gives the full variable domain: AAGVIQSPRHLIKEKRETATLKCYPIPRHDTVYWYQQGPGQDPQFLISFYEKMQSDKGSIPDRFSAQQFSDYHSELNMSSLELGDSALYFCASSFRGQGSNEQFFGPGTRLTVL.

This chain connects TRBV6-6 to TRBJ2-1; 7 bases align to TRBD2. V was clipped by 0 bases and J by 3 bases; unmatched bases: 2. The germline CDR1 and CDR2 sequences are MNHNY and SVGAGI (reference sequence). The CDR3 sequence is 15 residues long. CDR3 DNA sequence: TGTGCCAGCAGTTACTCCAGCGGGGTCTACAATGAGCAGTTCTTC. Its protein is CASSYSSGVYNEQFF.

V is TRBV4-1 and J is TRBJ1-5, with D unresolved. The germline CDR1 and CDR2 sequences are MGHRA and YSYEKL. Trimming stripped 0 bases from V and 5 bases from J, with 14 bases between. The CDR3 is made up of 16 amino acids. CDR3 sequence (DNA): TGCGCCAGCAGCCAAGATGATAGCCAGCTAGATCAGCCCCAGCATTTT. This translates into CASSQDDSQLDQPQHF.

This clone was counted a single time. The chain uses TRBV6-5 and TRBJ2-7, with 8 bases matching TRBD2. Per the germline V gene, CDR1 is MNHEY and CDR2 is SVGAGI. This CDR3 has 15 residues. J was trimmed by 5 bases and V by 5 bases; bases with no gene match: 11. The CDR3 nucleotides are TGTGCCAGCAGTCTTACTACTAGCGGTCTAGACGAGCAGTACTTC. It yields the protein CASSLTTSGLDEQYF.

CDR3 DNA sequence: TGCGCCAGCAGCTTGGAGCAGGGGGCATTGGGAAACACCATATATTTT. This gives the protein CASSLEQGALGNTIYF. V gene TRBV5-1 combines with J gene TRBJ1-3, with 8 nucleotides matching TRBD1. V was pared by 0 bases and J by 4 bases, with 6 bases of the junction left unmatched. Germline V gene lookup returns CDR1 SGHRS and CDR2 YFSETQ. There are 16 residues in the CDR3.

This chain joins TRBV7-2 and TRBJ2-5; TRBD2 aligns across 8 bases. Unmatched junction bases numbered 10, after V lost 5 bases and J lost 2 bases. The CDR3 sequence is 16 residues long. CDR1 and CDR2 (germline): SGHTA, FQGNSA. The CDR3 reads CASSPSSGGVQETQYF. Written as DNA, the CDR3 is TGTGCCAGCAGCCCTTCCAGCGGGGGAGTACAAGAGACCCAGTACTTC.

Only one count was recorded for this clone. The DNA of the CDR3 is TGTGCCAGCAGCTTAGAGGGCCCCTACGAGCAGTACTTC. This encodes CASSLEGPYEQYF. The chain employs TRBV5-5 and TRBJ2-7, with D maybe TRBD2 (5 bases). Germline V gene lookup returns CDR1 SGHKS and CDR2 YYEKEE (reference sequence). V was shortened by 2 bases and J by 2 bases, with 8 bases between the two germline ends. The CDR3 consists of 13 residues.

The V gene is TRBV9, the J gene TRBJ2-7; 11 bases fit TRBD2. The trim removed 3 bases at V and 0 bases at J, leaving 11 bases unmatched. The CDR3 is made up of 18 amino acids. CDR1 SGDLS and CDR2 YYNGEE come from the germline V gene. The CDR3 nucleotides read TGTGCCAGCAGCGGGCCCTCGACTAGCGGGAAGAGCTCCTACGAGCAGTACTTC. It codes for CASSGPSTSGKSSYEQYF.

CDR3 loop: CASSLLRGRVDEQFF. The CDR3, as DNA: TGTGCCAGCAGCTTATTGAGGGGGCGGGTGGATGAGCAGTTCTTC. The chain couples TRBV5-4 to TRBJ2-1; 7 bases are a match to TRBD1. The V gene's germline CDR1 is SGHNT and CDR2 YYREEE (reference sequence). V shed 2 bases and J 8 bases; nucleotides not matched to a gene: 10. The CDR3 contains 15 residues.

This sequence joins TRBV29-1 and TRBJ1-1, with D unresolved. This CDR3 spans 12 amino acids. Germline loops: CDR1 SQVTM, CDR2 ANQGSEA. The V end lost 7 bases, the J end lost 0 bases, and 9 bases lay between the germline ends. CDR3 nucleotide sequence: TGCAGCGCCGGTACAGTGAACACTGAAGCTTTCTTT. Translation: CSAGTVNTEAFF. The full variable domain, its missing parts supplied by reference TRBV29-1 and TRBJ1-1, is SAVISQKPSRDICQRGTSLTIQCQVDSQVTMMFWYRQQPGQSLTLIATANQGSEATYESGFVIDKFPISRPNLTFSTLTVSNMSPEDSSIYLCSAGTVNTEAFFGQGTRLTVV.

J is TRBJ1-1 and V is TRBV6-1; D remains unclear. CDR1 MNHNS and CDR2 SASEGT come from the germline V gene. CDR3 size: 15 residues. V lost 3 bases to trimming and J lost 1 base, with 12 bases between them. The CDR3 DNA sequence: TGTGCCAGCAGTGACGCGGGGTCCTGGAACACTGAAGCTTTCTTT. Translation gives CASSDAGSWNTEAFF.

This sequence joins TRBV28 and TRBJ1-4, with TRBD1 matching 7 bases. CDR1 and CDR2 from the germline V gene are MDHEN and SYDVKM. This CDR3 has 14 residues. J was trimmed by 8 bases and V by 8 bases; bases with no gene match: 11. The CDR3 coding sequence is TGTGCCAGCTCCTACCCCGGGACAGAGGAAAAACTGTTTTTT. Its translation: CASSYPGTEEKLFF. Full variable domain (outside the CDR3, taken from reference TRBV28 and TRBJ1-4): DVKVTQSSRYLVKRTGEKVFLECVQDMDHENMFWYRQDPGLGLRLIYFSYDVKMKEKGDIPEGYSVSREKKERFSLILESASTNQTSMYLCASSYPGTEEKLFFGSGTQLSVL.

V and J are TRBV7-2 and TRBJ2-1; D is unclear. Germline CDR1 and CDR2: SGHTA and FQGNSA. The CDR3 extends over 13 amino acids. Between the trimmed V and J ends, which lost 5 bases and 12 bases, there was a span of 17 bases. This chain's CDR3 is CASSPEELFGQFF. The DNA of the CDR3 is TGTGCCAGCAGCCCAGAGGAGCTATTTGGGCAGTTCTTC.